Below, 24 T cell receptor beta chains from the same sample are listed, as sequenced in a study of blood T cells in healthy people across ages. PCR was performed a second time for roughly 7 to 11 cycles using a sample-barcoded 5' primer and a J-beta primer mix. TCRdb re-analysed the 5' RACE reads in MiXCR, keeping a single row per CDR3 protein. Of 800,000 to 1,300,000 distinct CDR3 sequences listed, roughly a quarter were seen once; the top ten hold about 0.72%. The same data also contributed to another study, on T cells of mothers and their children.

Sequenced input: blood. The receptors stem from a girl under 10 years old in good health.

For this clonotype: At one boundary the junction diverges from the germline segment, which might be a read error. The chain carries TRBV7-7 and TRBJ2-5; D is perhaps TRBD1 (6 bases). Germline-derived CDR1 and CDR2 are SSHAT and FNYEAQ (reference sequence). The CDR3 sequence is 14 residues long. The CDR3 DNA reads as TGTGCTAGCAGCTTAGTGGGGGCGCGAGAGACCCAGTACTTC. Its translation is CASSLVGARETQYF.

The V and J genes are TRBV6-1 and TRBJ1-6; 8 bases fit TRBD1. CDR3 length: 16 residues. Trimming took 0 bases from V and 7 from J; bases not matched to a gene: 5. Germline CDR1 is MNHNS and CDR2 is SASEGT. The DNA for the CDR3 is TGTGCCAGCAGTGAAGCCGGACAGGGAAGAAATTCACCCCTCCACTTT. Translating gives CASSEAGQGRNSPLHF.

V is TRBV20-1 and J is TRBJ2-7, with D perhaps TRBD2 (6 bases). The CDR3 covers 12 residues. CDR1 is DFQATT and CDR2 is SNEGSKA in the germline V gene (reference sequence). Trimming stripped 3 bases from V and 2 bases from J, with 8 bases between. The chain's CDR3 is CSARDYTYEQYF. In nucleotides, the CDR3 is TGCAGTGCTAGGGACTACACCTACGAGCAGTACTTC.

This clonotype was seen more than once but under ten times. This chain links TRBV7-9 with TRBJ2-7, with TRBD2 matching 8 bases. From germline, CDR1 is SEHNR and CDR2 FQNEAQ (reference sequence). Trimming took 5 bases from V and 3 from J; bases not matched to a gene: 6. The CDR3 runs to 14 residues. DNA for the CDR3: TGTGCCAGCAGCGCCTGGACTAGCAGCTACGAGCAGTACTTC. Its protein product is CASSAWTSSYEQYF.

This chain joins TRBV11-1 and TRBJ1-2; no reliable D call. Germline CDR1 reads SGHAT; CDR2 reads FQDESV (reference sequence). The CDR3 sequence is 13 residues long. Trimming took 5 bases from V and 7 from J, leaving 14 bases between them. CDR3: CASSKTGTSGYTF. CDR3 DNA sequence: TGTGCCAGCAGCAAAACCGGTACGAGTGGCTACACCTTC.

This clonotype was observed a few times. This rearrangement joins TRBV7-9 to TRBJ1-5; the D is unclear. Trimming stripped 1 base from V and 6 bases from J, with 10 bases between. The CDR3 is 14 amino acids. CDR1 is SEHNR, CDR2 FQNEAQ, per germline (reference sequence). CDR3: CASSLGGEGQPQHF. DNA for the CDR3: TGTGCCAGCAGCTTAGGAGGAGAGGGTCAGCCCCAGCATTTT. Using reference TRBV7-9 and TRBJ1-5 for the parts outside the CDR3, the full variable domain is DTGVSQNPRHKITKRGQNVTFRCDPISEHNRLYWYRQTLGQGPEFLTYFQNEAQLEKSRLLSDRFSAERPKGSFSTLEIQRTEQGDSAMYLCASSLGGEGQPQHFGDGTRLSIL.

This chain links TRBV20-1 with TRBJ2-1; D may be TRBD2 (5 bases). The CDR3 contains 15 residues. CDR1 and CDR2 from the germline V gene are DFQATT and SNEGSKA (reference sequence). Trimming stripped 4 bases from V and 8 bases from J, with 21 bases between. The CDR3, as DNA: TGCAGTGCTAATCTCGGGAAGTTTGAAGTGGATGAGCAGTTCTTC. This codes for CSANLGKFEVDEQFF.

The chain joins TRBV6-2 or TRBV6-3 to TRBJ2-5; possibly TRBD2 for D (5 bases). Germline CDR1 and CDR2: MNHEY and SVGEGT. The CDR3 extends over 13 amino acids. V lost 8 bases, J lost 3 bases, and 13 bases lay in between. The CDR3 reads CASVAPEKETQYF. CDR3 sequence (DNA): TGTGCCAGCGTAGCGCCCGAAAAAGAGACCCAGTACTTC.

This clonotype was picked up a small number of times. V is TRBV9 and J is TRBJ2-1, with 7 bases matching TRBD2. The germline gives CDR1 SGDLS, CDR2 YYNGEE. The CDR3 consists of 15 residues. Losses at the gene ends were 4 bases for V and 8 bases for J; bases not matched to a gene: 12. The CDR3 protein is CASSPREGYPHEQFF. For the CDR3, the DNA is TGTGCCAGCAGCCCTAGGGAGGGGTACCCCCATGAGCAGTTCTTC.

In its sample, this clonotype was seen a few times. The V gene is TRBV2, the J gene TRBJ2-5; perhaps D is TRBD1 or TRBD2 (7 bases each). The J call may be incorrect, as the DNA end agrees better with TRBJ2-1. The germline gives CDR1 SNHLY, CDR2 FYNNEI. The CDR3 runs to 15 residues. In DNA, the CDR3 is TGTGCCAGCAGTGCAGGGGGAGGGCCAAGCAATGAGCAGTTCTTC. As protein: CASSAGGGPSNEQFF.

This chain links TRBV2 with TRBJ1-1; D is possibly TRBD1 (5 bases). The V and J ends lost 8 bases and 2 bases respectively, with 12 bases between them. The CDR3 contains 13 residues. The V gene's germline CDR1 is SNHLY and CDR2 FYNNEI. The CDR3 DNA follows: TGTGCCAGCTTTTTAGACAGTAACACTGAAGCTTTCTTT. Its protein is CASFLDSNTEAFF.

V usage is TRBV7-9 and J usage is TRBJ2-5, with TRBD1 matching over 7 bases. The DNA end is more similar to TRBJ2-7, so the J call may be wrong. CDR1 and CDR2 (germline): SEHNR, FQNEAQ (reference sequence). The length of the CDR3 is 15 residues. CDR3 DNA: TGTGCCAGCAGCACGAAGACAGGGACCTCCTACGAGCAGTACTTC. It specifies CASSTKTGTSYEQYF.

This clonotype was detected a few times. Given a much more abundant clone one base away, this may be a read error. The chain combines TRBV10-3 with TRBJ1-1; TRBD1 matches at 9 bases. The CDR3 totals 15 residues. The germline V gene has CDR1 ENHRY and CDR2 SYGVKD. Germline trimming cut 8 bases from V and 1 base from J; bases unmatched to any gene: 8. The CDR3 here is CAIGPSTGGNTEAFF. CDR3 coding DNA: TGTGCCATCGGTCCCTCGACAGGGGGGAACACTGAAGCTTTCTTT.

This clonotype showed up just a few times. The chain recombines TRBV5-6 with TRBJ1-2; D call uncertain. The CDR3 runs to 12 residues. Per germline, CDR1 SGHDT and CDR2 YYEEEE. Trimming cost V 2 bases and J 8 bases, with 10 bases left between them. The CDR3 DNA sequence: TGTGCCAGCAGCTTCGACACGAGGGGCTACACCTTC. Translation gives CASSFDTRGYTF. Using reference TRBV5-6 and TRBJ1-2 for the parts outside the CDR3, the full variable domain is DAGVTQSPTHLIKTRGQQVTLRCSPKSGHDTVSWYQQALGQGPQFIFQYYEEEERQRGNFPDRFSGHQFPNYSSELNVNALLLGDSALYLCASSFDTRGYTFGSGTRLTVV.

This clonotype was counted a few times. The genes are TRBV6-6 and TRBJ2-7, with TRBD1 as a possible D gene (5 bases). CDR1 and CDR2 from the germline V gene are MNHNY and SVGAGI (reference sequence). Between the trimmed V and J ends, which lost 8 bases and 0 bases, there was a span of 11 bases. CDR3 size: 13 residues. CDR3 protein: CASGALSSYEQYF. In nucleotides, the CDR3 is TGTGCCAGCGGGGCTCTAAGCTCCTACGAGCAGTACTTC.

The count of this clonotype is one. The rearrangement uses TRBV7-6 and TRBJ2-1, with 11 positions matching TRBD2. Per germline, CDR1 SGHVS and CDR2 FNYEAQ. With 0 bases clipped from V and 10 bases from J, the junction kept 5 bases outside the gene matches. This CDR3 contains 15 residues. The DNA of the CDR3 is TGTGCCAGCAGCTTAGCCACTAGCGGGGGTGAGGAGCAGTTCTTC. It codes for CASSLATSGGEEQFF.

This clonotype was seen only a few times. The V call is TRBV6-1, the J call TRBJ1-6, with TRBD1 matching 9 bases. The CDR3 has 13 amino acids. V shed 5 bases and J 11 bases; nucleotides not matched to a gene: 4. Germline CDR1 and CDR2: MNHNS and SASEGT. The CDR3 region is CASSLGTGPPLHF. CDR3 sequence (DNA): TGTGCCAGCAGTCTAGGGACAGGGCCACCCCTCCACTTT.

The chain employs TRBV7-9 and TRBJ1-6; TRBD1 is a possible D gene (5 bases). With 6 bases removed from V and 9 bases from J, the gap between germline ends came to 18 bases. The CDR3 extends over 15 amino acids. Germline CDR1 and CDR2: SEHNR and FQNEAQ (reference sequence). The chain's CDR3 is CASSLRAEGLSPLHF. The CDR3 DNA follows: TGTGCCAGCAGTCTCCGAGCGGAGGGACTTTCACCCCTCCACTTT.

The CDR3 DNA reads TGTGCCAGCAGCTTAAACACAATGAAGGGCTACACCTTC. Translation gives CASSLNTMKGYTF. V usage is TRBV7-3 and J usage is TRBJ1-2; unclear D gene. Trimming took 1 base from V and 8 from J, leaving 11 bases between them. Per germline, CDR1 SGHTA and CDR2 FQGTGA. The CDR3 has 13 amino acids.

The rearrangement uses TRBV5-1 and TRBJ1-1; 10 nucleotides agree with TRBD1. This CDR3 comprises 15 residues. V was pared by 0 bases and J by 5 bases, with 4 bases of the junction left unmatched. Germline CDR1 and CDR2: SGHRS and YFSETQ. CDR3 sequence reads: CASSLGVGQGTEAFF. In DNA, the CDR3 is TGCGCCAGCAGCTTGGGAGTGGGACAGGGGACTGAAGCTTTCTTT.

The CDR3 nucleotides are TGTGCCAGCAGTTCCCTGAAGGACAGGGGTTACGAGCAGTACTTC. Its translation: CASSSLKDRGYEQYF. The V call is TRBV27, the J call TRBJ2-7; 9 bases line up with TRBD1. The CDR3 is made up of 15 amino acids. Germline V gene sequence: CDR1 MNHEY, CDR2 SMNVEV (reference sequence). V shed 4 bases and J 4 bases; nucleotides not matched to a gene: 8.

The rearrangement joins TRBV12-3 or TRBV12-4 to TRBJ2-1; D assignment may be TRBD1 or TRBD2 (5 bases each). The tail of the sequence fits TRBJ2-7 better, so the J call may be wrong. The length of the CDR3 is 13 residues. CDR3 region: CASSSQGWREQYF. DNA for the CDR3: TGTGCCAGCAGTTCCCAGGGTTGGAGGGAGCAGTACTTC.

This clonotype was picked up a small number of times. This chain uses TRBV4-2 with TRBJ2-2, with D possibly TRBD1 on 5 matching bases. The CDR3 contains 17 residues. Trimming shortened V by 0 bases and J by 5 bases, and 16 bases separated the two germline ends. Germline assignment: CDR1 LGHNA and CDR2 YNFKEQ. CDR3 region: CASSQEGSGFRTGELFF. The CDR3 coding sequence is TGTGCCAGCAGCCAAGAAGGTTCAGGGTTTAGGACCGGGGAGCTGTTTTTT.

About this clonotype: A read error may produce the germline difference seen at one junction end. V usage is TRBV27 and J usage is TRBJ1-1; D gene unclear. This CDR3 spans 15 amino acids. From germline, CDR1 is MNHEY and CDR2 SMNVEV (reference sequence). DNA for the CDR3: TGTGCCAGCAGTTTATCCGCACAACTGAACACTGAAGCCTTCTTT. Protein: CASSLSAQLNTEAFF.